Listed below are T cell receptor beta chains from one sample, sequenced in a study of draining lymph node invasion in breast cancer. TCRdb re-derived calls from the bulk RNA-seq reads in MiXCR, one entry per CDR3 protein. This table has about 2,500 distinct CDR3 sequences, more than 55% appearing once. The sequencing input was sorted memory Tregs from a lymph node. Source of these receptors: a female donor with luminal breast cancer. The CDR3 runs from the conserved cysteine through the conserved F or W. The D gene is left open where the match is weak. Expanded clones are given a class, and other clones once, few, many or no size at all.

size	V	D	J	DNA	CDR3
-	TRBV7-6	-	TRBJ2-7	TGTGCCAGCAGCTTATTTGGCAACCGACCCATCCACGAGCAGTACTTC	CASSLFGNRPIHEQYF
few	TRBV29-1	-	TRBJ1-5	TGCAGCGTTGGGGGTGGGGGAGGTCAGCCCCAGCATTTT	CSVGGGGGQPQHF
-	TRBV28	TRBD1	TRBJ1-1	TGTGCCAGCAGGCCGGGGACAGCGAACACTGAAGCTTTCTTT	CASRPGTANTEAFF
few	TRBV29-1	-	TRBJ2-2	TGCAGCGTAATTGCGGGTAGCGGGAACACCGGGGAGCTGTTTTTT	CSVIAGSGNTGELFF
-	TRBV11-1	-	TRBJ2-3	TGTGCCAGCAAAACAGTGGGTTTGACAGATACGCAGTATTTT	CASKTVGLTDTQYF
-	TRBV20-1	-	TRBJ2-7	TGCAGTGCTAGTTCAGCCTTTTCCTACGAGCAGTACTTC	CSASSAFSYEQYF
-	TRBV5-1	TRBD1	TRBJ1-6	TGCGCCTCAGCAGGGGGACAGAGAAATTCACCCCTCCACTTT	CASAGGQRNSPLHF
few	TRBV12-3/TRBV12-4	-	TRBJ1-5	TGTGCCAGCAGTGACAGGCCCTCCGACGGCAATCAGCCCCAGCATTTT	CASSDRPSDGNQPQHF
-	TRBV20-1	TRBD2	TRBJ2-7	TGCAGTGCTCCTTCCGGGACTAGCGGATACGAGCAGTACTTC	CSAPSGTSGYEQYF
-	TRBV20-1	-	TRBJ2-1	TGCAGTGCTAGAGAGGACCTAGATGAGCAGTTCTTC	CSAREDLDEQFF
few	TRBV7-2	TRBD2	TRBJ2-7	TGTGCCAGCAGCCCAACTAGCGGCTACGAGCAGTACTTC	CASSPTSGYEQYF
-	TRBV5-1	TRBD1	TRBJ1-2	TGCGCCAGCAGCTTGGAGTTGGTGGACAGGGATCGCTACACCTTC	CASSLELVDRDRYTF
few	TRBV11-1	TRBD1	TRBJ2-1	TGTGCCAGCAGCTTACCAGGGACAGGGAGAAATGAGCAGTTCTTC	CASSLPGTGRNEQFF
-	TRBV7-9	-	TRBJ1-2	TGTGCCAGCAGCCCCGAGTACTATGGCTACACCTTC	CASSPEYYGYTF
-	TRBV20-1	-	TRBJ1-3	TGCAGTGCTACAGGGATCGGAAACACCATATATTTT	CSATGIGNTIYF
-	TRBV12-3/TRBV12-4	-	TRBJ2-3	TGTGCCAGCAGTCGCACAGGCTCCCTTACGCAGTATTTT	CASSRTGSLTQYF
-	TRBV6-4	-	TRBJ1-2	TGTGCCAGCAGTGACAGTCACGGCTATGGCTACACCTTC	CASSDSHGYGYTF
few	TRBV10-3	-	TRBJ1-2	TGTGCCATCAGTGAGTCGATTAGGGGCTATGGCTACACCTTC	CAISESIRGYGYTF
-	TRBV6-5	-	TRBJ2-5	TGTGCCAGCAGACGGATTGTTCAGGGCCAAGAGACCCAGTACTTC	CASRRIVQGQETQYF
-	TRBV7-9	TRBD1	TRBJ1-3	TGTGCCAGCAGCCCGACAGGGGCTGGAAACACCATATATTTT	CASSPTGAGNTIYF
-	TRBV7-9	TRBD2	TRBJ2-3	TGTGCCAGCAGCTTATTCCTAGCGGGGTTGGATACGCAGTATTTT	CASSLFLAGLDTQYF
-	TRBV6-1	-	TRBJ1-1	TGTGCCAGCACCGGACAGTTGCCTGAAGCTTTCTTT	CASTGQLPEAFF
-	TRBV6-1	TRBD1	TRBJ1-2	TGTGCCAGCAGTGTTGGACAGGCTTATGGCTACACCTTC	CASSVGQAYGYTF
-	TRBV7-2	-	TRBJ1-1	TGTGCCAGCAGCTTAGCGGGCAAGAACACTGAAGCTTTCTTT	CASSLAGKNTEAFF
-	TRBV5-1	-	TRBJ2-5	TGCGCCAGCAGCTTCCAAGAGACCCAGTACTTC	CASSFQETQYF
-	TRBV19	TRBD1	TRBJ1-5	TGTGCCAGTAGTATGCCCCTCGGACAGGGTAGCAATCAGCCCCAGCATTTT	CASSMPLGQGSNQPQHF
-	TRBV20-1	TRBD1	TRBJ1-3	TGCAGTGCTAGCCACAGGGGGCTTGGAAACACCATATATTTT	CSASHRGLGNTIYF
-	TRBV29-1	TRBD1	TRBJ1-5	TGCAACGTTGCCGAGGGACAGGGGAGAGGACAGCCCCAGCATTTT	CNVAEGQGRGQPQHF
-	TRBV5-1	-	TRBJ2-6	TGCGCCAGCAGCTCGATGACAGTTTCTGGGGCCAACGTCCTGACTTTC	CASSSMTVSGANVLTF
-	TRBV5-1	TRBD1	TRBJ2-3	TGCGCCAGCAGCCACCGGACAGGGACAGATACGCAGTATTTT	CASSHRTGTDTQYF
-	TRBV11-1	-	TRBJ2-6	TGTGCCAGCAGCCTCAGGGGTGGCGGGGCCAACGTCCTGACTTTC	CASSLRGGGANVLTF
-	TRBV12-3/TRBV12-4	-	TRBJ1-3	TGTGCCAGCAGGGGAAACAGGGCAGGAAACACCATATATTTT	CASRGNRAGNTIYF
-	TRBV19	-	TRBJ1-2	TGTGCCAGTACCGATATGCAACTCTATGGCTACACCTTC	CASTDMQLYGYTF
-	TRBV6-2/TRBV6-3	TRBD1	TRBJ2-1	TGTGCCAGCAGTCAGTCCGGGACAGTCAGAGTTTTCTACAATGAGCAGTTCTTC	CASSQSGTVRVFYNEQFF
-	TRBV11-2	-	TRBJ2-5	TGTGCCAGCAGCTTCAACGGGGGCGAGACCCAGTACTTC	CASSFNGGETQYF
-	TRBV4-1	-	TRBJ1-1	TGCGCCAGCAGCCAGCGGCAGGGTTCCAACACTGAAGCTTTCTTT	CASSQRQGSNTEAFF
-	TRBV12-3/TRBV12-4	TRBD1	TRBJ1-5	TGTGCCAGCAGCTCTCCGGGACAGGGGGGTCAGCCCCAGCATTTT	CASSSPGQGGQPQHF
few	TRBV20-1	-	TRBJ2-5	TGCAGTGCTAGAGAGACAGTTCAAGAGACCCAGTACTTC	CSARETVQETQYF
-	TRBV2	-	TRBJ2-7	TGTGCCAGCAGTGTCCAGGGGTCAGACTACGAGCAGTACTTC	CASSVQGSDYEQYF
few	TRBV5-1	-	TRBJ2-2	TGCGCCAGCAGCTTGGTCCCTCAGGGTACGAACACCGGGGAGCTGTTTTTT	CASSLVPQGTNTGELFF
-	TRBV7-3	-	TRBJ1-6	TGTGCCAGCAGCTTAAAGACGACAGGCGGTGTGGCACCCCTCCACTTT	CASSLKTTGGVAPLHF
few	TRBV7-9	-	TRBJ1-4	TGTGCCAGCAGCACTGACCTAAATGAAAAACTGTTTTTT	CASSTDLNEKLFF
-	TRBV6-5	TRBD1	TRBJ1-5	TGTGCCAGCAGGAGACAGGGGCAAAATCAGCCCCAGCATTTT	CASRRQGQNQPQHF
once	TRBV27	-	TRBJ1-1	TGTGCCAGCAGTTTCGTCCCCTGGAGTGAAGCTTTCTTT	CASSFVPWSEAFF
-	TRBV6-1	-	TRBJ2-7	TGTGCCAGCAGTGAGTCCGGCAGGAGGACCTACGAGCAGTACTTC	CASSESGRRTYEQYF
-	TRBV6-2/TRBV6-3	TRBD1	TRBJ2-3	TGTGCCAGCAGTCCCGGGACAGGGATCACAGATACGCAGTATTTT	CASSPGTGITDTQYF
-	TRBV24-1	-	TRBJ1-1	TGTGCCACCAGTGAACTCCCTTTCGGGGTAGCTTTCTTT	CATSELPFGVAFF
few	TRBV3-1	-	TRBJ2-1	TGTGCCAGCAGCCCTCAGGGTAGCAACTACAATGAGCAGTTCTTC	CASSPQGSNYNEQFF
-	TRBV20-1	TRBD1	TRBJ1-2	TGCAGTGCTGAGTTGGGACAGCTTTATGGCTACACCTTC	CSAELGQLYGYTF
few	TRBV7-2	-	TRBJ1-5	TGTGCCAGCAGCTTAAGGGCCTGGGGCAATCAGCCCCAGCATTTT	CASSLRAWGNQPQHF
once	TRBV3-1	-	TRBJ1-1	TGTGCCAGCAGCCAGGTGGGGGGGACTGAAGCTTTCTTT	CASSQVGGTEAFF
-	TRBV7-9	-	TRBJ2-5	TGTGCCAGCAGCTTAGACTTCGGAGAGACCCAGTACTTC	CASSLDFGETQYF
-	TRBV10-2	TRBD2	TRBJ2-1	TGCGCCAGCCATCTAGCGGGGGGGCCAAAGGAGCAGTTCTTC	CASHLAGGPKEQFF
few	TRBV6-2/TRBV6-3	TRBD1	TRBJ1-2	TGTGCCAGCAGGGGGACAGTCGTTGTCCGGGGCTACACCTTC	CASRGTVVVRGYTF
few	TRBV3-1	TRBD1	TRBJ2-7	TGTGCCAGCAGCCGTTGGGACAGGTCCTACGAGCAGTACTTC	CASSRWDRSYEQYF
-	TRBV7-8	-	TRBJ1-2	TGTGCCAGCAGCCAGAAAGGGGTCTATGGCTACACCTTC	CASSQKGVYGYTF